This entry lists 27 T cell receptor beta chains sequenced from one sample in a study of PD-L1 blockade in urothelial cancer. The sample's time point: pretreatment peripheral blood. The repertoire was sequenced with immunoSEQ multiplex PCR; TCRdb's copy has only in-frame clones and lacks some. The data show fewer than 50,000 clones, 70% to 80% seen once. Sequencing was performed on PBMCs, taken around atezolizumab (anti-PD-L1) treatment. These receptors all stem from a man in his 70s with urothelial cancer.

The chain joins TRBV5-4 to TRBJ2-3; D is ambiguous. V shed 2 bases and J shed 1 base, with 8 bases lying between them. This CDR3 comprises 14 residues. Germline loops: CDR1 SGHNT, CDR2 YYREEE (reference sequence). The CDR3 reads CASSLAQGTDTQYF. The CDR3 DNA follows: TGTGCCAGCAGCTTAGCCCAAGGCACAGATACGCAGTATTTT.

The V and J genes are TRBV10-3 and TRBJ2-1; the match to TRBD2 covers 16 bases. The CDR3 totals 18 residues. Germline assignment: CDR1 ENHRY and CDR2 SYGVKD. Germline trimming cut 0 bases from V and 5 bases from J; bases unmatched to any gene: 4. The CDR3 bases are TGTGCCATCAGTGAGTCGGGACTAGCGGGAGGGCCGGACAATGAGCAGTTCTTC. Translating it yields CAISESGLAGGPDNEQFF.

V and J are TRBV5-4 and TRBJ2-5; maybe TRBD2 (5 bases). Between the trimmed V and J ends, which lost 3 bases and 5 bases, there was a span of 17 bases. CDR3 length equals 15 residues. Germline CDR1 is SGHNT and CDR2 is YYREEE (reference sequence). The CDR3 here is CASSSVRGAGETQYF. CDR3 in DNA: TGTGCCAGCAGCTCCGTCCGGGGTGCCGGCGAGACCCAGTACTTC.

In this sample, this clone turned up a few times. The V gene is TRBV9, the J gene TRBJ1-4; tentatively, D is TRBD1 (6 bases). The germline CDR1 and CDR2 sequences are SGDLS and YYNGEE. This CDR3 contains 12 residues. Trimming shortened V by 3 bases and J by 8 bases, and 8 bases separated the two germline ends. CDR3 in amino acids: CASSDQGEKLFF. Written as DNA, the CDR3 is TGTGCCAGCAGCGATCAGGGGGAAAAACTGTTTTTT. Drawing the rest from reference TRBV9 and TRBJ1-4, the complete variable domain is DSGVTQTPKHLITATGQRVTLRCSPRSGDLSVYWYQQSLDQGLQFLIQYYNGEERAKGNILERFSAQQFPDLHSELNLSSLELGDSALYFCASSDQGEKLFFGSGTQLSVL.

CDR3 loop: CASSDQGSQGYTF. In DNA form, the CDR3 reads TGTGCCAGCTCCGATCAGGGTTCGCAGGGCTACACCTTC. The chain employs TRBV18 and TRBJ1-2; D might be TRBD1 (5 bases). The V end lost 6 bases, the J end lost 8 bases, and 16 bases lay between the germline ends. This CDR3 is built from 13 residues. Germline V gene data show CDR1 as KGHSH and CDR2 as LQKENI.

This chain joins TRBV29-1 and TRBJ1-1; 10 bases align to TRBD1. The germline V gene has CDR1 SQVTM and CDR2 ANQGSEA. With 4 bases clipped from V and 3 bases from J, the junction kept 14 bases outside the gene matches. The CDR3 covers 17 residues. CDR3 loop: CSVVKQGGTGEHTEAFF. The CDR3 DNA reads TGCAGCGTTGTAAAGCAAGGCGGGACAGGGGAGCACACTGAAGCTTTCTTT.

The chain couples TRBV7-6 to TRBJ1-1; weak D call: TRBD1 (5 bases). V was cut by 6 bases and J by 3 bases, with 8 bases left in between. Germline CDR1 is SGHVS and CDR2 is FNYEAQ. The CDR3 runs 12 residues. DNA for the CDR3: TGTGCCAGCAGGGGGCAGGACACTGAAGCTTTCTTT. Its translation: CASRGQDTEAFF. Full variable domain (missing parts from reference TRBV7-6 and TRBJ1-1): GAGVSQSPRYKVTKRGQDVALRCDPISGHVSLYWYRQALGQGPEFLTYFNYEAQQDKSGLPNDRFSAERPEGSISTLTIQRTEQRDSAMYRCASRGQDTEAFFGQGTRLTVV.

The rearrangement uses TRBV4-1 and TRBJ1-4, with D tentatively TRBD1 (5 bases). V was clipped by 1 base and J by 0 bases, with 12 bases between them. Per the germline V gene, CDR1 is MGHRA and CDR2 is YSYEKL. CDR3 size: 17 residues. CDR3: CASSQGEGPATNEKLFF. CDR3 bases: TGCGCCAGCAGCCAAGGGGAGGGGCCTGCAACTAATGAAAAACTGTTTTTT.

The chain recombines TRBV5-1 with TRBJ2-3; 11 bases fit TRBD2. The CDR3 runs to 17 residues. After removal of 4 bases from V and 0 bases from J, the junction contained 7 bases not matched to a gene. The germline gives CDR1 SGHRS, CDR2 YFSETQ. The CDR3 nucleotides read TGCGCCAGCAGCCCGCAGGGACTAGCGGAAAGCACAGATACGCAGTATTTT. Residues: CASSPQGLAESTDTQYF.

This clone was observed a single time. This chain uses TRBV5-4 with TRBJ1-2; TRBD1 is a possible D gene (5 bases). The V and J ends lost 5 bases and 0 bases respectively, with 11 bases between them. The germline V gene has CDR1 SGHNT and CDR2 YYREEE (reference sequence). The CDR3 consists of 14 residues. For the CDR3, the DNA is TGTGCCAGCAGGTTGACAGTCTCTAACTATGGCTACACCTTC. Its protein product is CASRLTVSNYGYTF.

This clone was counted a single time. The chain recombines TRBV14 with TRBJ2-1, with D maybe TRBD2 (5 bases). V was shortened by 4 bases and J by 1 base, with 17 bases between the two germline ends. This CDR3 region has 17 residues. The germline CDR1 and CDR2 sequences are SGHDN and FVKESK. CDR3 nucleotide sequence: TGTGCCAGCAGCCCCCCGGCGGGCAGAGGGTCCTACAATGAGCAGTTCTTC. Translated: CASSPPAGRGSYNEQFF. Variable domain in full (rest from reference TRBV14 and TRBJ2-1): EAGVTQFPSHSVIEKGQTVTLRCDPISGHDNLYWYRRVMGKEIKFLLHFVKESKQDESGMPNNRFLAERTGGTYSTLKVQPAELEDSGVYFCASSPPAGRGSYNEQFFGPGTRLTVL.

The chain combines TRBV18 with TRBJ2-5; the match to TRBD1 covers 7 bases. Losses at the gene ends were 3 bases for V and 5 bases for J; bases not matched to a gene: 9. The CDR3 covers 15 residues. CDR1 and CDR2 from the germline V gene are KGHSH and LQKENI. The DNA of the CDR3 is TGTGCCAGCTCACCCCGGACAGGACTGGGGGAGACCCAGTACTTC. The encoded protein is CASSPRTGLGETQYF.

The CDR3 nucleotides are TGTGCCAGCAGTTCCCGACAGAGATCCAACTATGGCTACACCTTC. It specifies CASSSRQRSNYGYTF. The chain combines TRBV28 with TRBJ1-2, with D tentatively TRBD1 (5 bases). Trimming took 4 bases from V and 2 from J, leaving 14 bases between them. This CDR3 spans 15 amino acids. CDR1 and CDR2 from the germline V gene are MDHEN and SYDVKM.

The gene calls are TRBV18 and TRBJ2-2; D is possibly TRBD1 (5 bases). Trimming shortened V by 3 bases and J by 4 bases, and 15 bases separated the two germline ends. CDR3 length: 16 amino acids. CDR1 and CDR2 (germline): KGHSH, LQKENI. The CDR3 bases are TGTGCCAGCTCACCCGTACAGGAAGCCTTCACCGGGGAGCTGTTTTTT. It codes for CASSPVQEAFTGELFF.

The rearrangement joins TRBV15 to TRBJ2-3; 9 nucleotides agree with TRBD2. The germline V gene encodes CDR1 LNHNV and CDR2 YYDKDF (reference sequence). V was clipped by 0 bases and J by 1 base; unmatched bases: 2. CDR3 length equals 16 residues. The CDR3 protein is CATSREVAGGTDTQYF. The CDR3 coding sequence is TGTGCCACCAGCAGAGAAGTAGCGGGGGGCACAGATACGCAGTATTTT.

The J gene is TRBJ1-1, the V gene TRBV10-3, with D hard to call. CDR1 is ENHRY, CDR2 SYGVKD, per germline. V was pared by 5 bases and J by 1 base, with 2 bases between. CDR3 length: 11 residues. CDR3 sequence (DNA): TGTGCCATCAGTCAGAACACTGAAGCTTTCTTT. It is translated as CAISQNTEAFF.

The sample holds a few counts of this clone. The chain recombines TRBV14 with TRBJ2-7; 8 nucleotides agree with TRBD2. CDR3 size: 15 residues. The junction had 6 bases not matched to a gene; V was cut back by 1 base and J by 4 bases. From germline, CDR1 is SGHDN and CDR2 FVKESK. CDR3 sequence reads: CASSQVIAGRYEQYF. CDR3 DNA: TGTGCCAGCAGCCAAGTGATAGCGGGACGGTACGAGCAGTACTTC. Full variable domain (remainder filled in from reference TRBV14 and TRBJ2-7): EAGVTQFPSHSVIEKGQTVTLRCDPISGHDNLYWYRRVMGKEIKFLLHFVKESKQDESGMPNNRFLAERTGGTYSTLKVQPAELEDSGVYFCASSQVIAGRYEQYFGPGTRLTVT.

This clone came up a few times. The chain links TRBV28 to TRBJ1-2, with 10 nucleotides matching TRBD1. Germline CDR1 is MDHEN and CDR2 is SYDVKM. V lost 3 bases, J lost 6 bases, and 1 base stayed unmatched. This CDR3 region has 13 residues. This CDR3 is CASSFGQGDGYTF. The CDR3 DNA reads TGTGCCAGCAGTTTCGGACAGGGGGATGGCTACACCTTC.

The gene calls are TRBV14 and TRBJ1-3; no clear D gene. The germline V gene encodes CDR1 SGHDN and CDR2 FVKESK. The CDR3 contains 13 residues. Trimming removed 4 bases from V and 6 bases from J, with 10 bases in between. The CDR3 reads CASSLQSANTIYF. CDR3 bases: TGTGCCAGCAGCCTACAGTCGGCAAACACCATATATTTT.

J is TRBJ2-1 and V is TRBV11-2, with 8 bases lining up with TRBD2. Looked up from germline, CDR1 is SGHAT and CDR2 is FQNNGV. The CDR3 runs 14 residues. V lost 5 bases to trimming and J lost 5 bases; unmatched junction nucleotides: 5. In DNA form, the CDR3 reads TGTGCCAGCAGCCCAGCGGGAGCGGACAATGAGCAGTTCTTC. Translating gives CASSPAGADNEQFF.

The V and J genes are TRBV27 and TRBJ1-2, with D perhaps matching TRBD1 (5 bases). CDR1 MNHEY and CDR2 SMNVEV come from the germline V gene (reference sequence). Between the trimmed V and J ends, which lost 5 bases and 0 bases, there was a span of 10 bases. The CDR3 is made up of 14 amino acids. The CDR3 bases are TGTGCCAGCAGTACGACAGTAACTAACTATGGCTACACCTTC. The encoded protein is CASSTTVTNYGYTF.

A word on this clone: A much larger clone is a single base away; this may be a read error. This chain links TRBV29-1 with TRBJ1-2; TRBD1 agrees at 8 bases. The junction had 6 bases not matched to a gene; V was cut back by 5 bases and J by 4 bases. The germline gives CDR1 SQVTM, CDR2 ANQGSEA. The CDR3 covers 13 residues. The CDR3 region has the DNA TGCAGCGTTAGGGACAGGTCGGGCTATGGCTACACCTTC. The encoded protein is CSVRDRSGYGYTF.

The gene calls are TRBV30 and TRBJ2-7; possibly TRBD1 for D (6 bases). Trimming left V 3 bases short and J 6 bases short, with 12 bases between. CDR1 and CDR2 from the germline V gene are GTSNPN and SVGIG (reference sequence). CDR3 length equals 12 residues. CDR3 DNA sequence: TGTGCCTGGAGGGGGTCAGGGGTCGAGCAGTACTTC. It translates to CAWRGSGVEQYF.

In this sample, this clone turned up a few times. This sequence joins TRBV6-1 and TRBJ2-3; D is unresolved. CDR1 is MNHNS and CDR2 is SASEGT in the germline V gene. The CDR3 runs 11 residues. With 4 bases removed from V and 6 bases from J, the gap between germline ends came to 5 bases. CDR3 coding DNA: TGTGCCAGCAGTGCTTTGGATACGCAGTATTTT. Translating it yields CASSALDTQYF.

The rearrangement uses TRBV6-5 and TRBJ1-1; weak D call: TRBD1 (5 bases). This CDR3 comprises 13 residues. V lost 7 bases and J 4 bases, leaving 13 bases between the germline ends. CDR1 and CDR2 from the germline V gene are MNHEY and SVGAGI. The CDR3, as DNA: TGTGCCAGCACACGGGGGAGGGGCACTGAAGCTTTCTTT. Encoded protein: CASTRGRGTEAFF.

The rearrangement uses TRBV7-6 and TRBJ2-1; 8 nucleotides agree with TRBD2. CDR3 length equals 15 residues. Losses at the gene ends were 5 bases for V and 2 bases for J; bases not matched to a gene: 5. Germline assignment: CDR1 SGHVS and CDR2 FNYEAQ. The CDR3 DNA reads as TGTGCCAGCAGCCCCGGGGGGGGCCCCTACAATGAGCAGTTCTTC. This translates into CASSPGGGPYNEQFF. Variable domain in full (rest from reference TRBV7-6 and TRBJ2-1): GAGVSQSPRYKVTKRGQDVALRCDPISGHVSLYWYRQALGQGPEFLTYFNYEAQQDKSGLPNDRFSAERPEGSISTLTIQRTEQRDSAMYRCASSPGGGPYNEQFFGPGTRLTVL.

Worth noting for this clone: Compared with germline, one end of the junction differs, possibly owing to a read error. The chain uses TRBV7-7 and TRBJ2-7, with 12 bases identical to TRBD2. The CDR3 has 17 residues. Germline V gene data show CDR1 as SSHAT and CDR2 as FNYEAQ (reference sequence). CDR3 amino acids: CASSPQGLAGPPYEQYF. CDR3 DNA: TGTGCTAGCAGCCCCCAGGGACTAGCGGGCCCTCCCTACGAGCAGTACTTC.